Shown below are 29 T cell receptor beta chains from a single sample sequenced in a study of cytomegalovirus exposure and HLA in healthy donors. Primers included in the PCR were 60 Vbeta and 13 Jbeta primers. Measured with immunoSEQ multiplex PCR; TCRdb has only the in-frame clones, and not every one. The sample holds 120,000 or so clones; 81% are singletons and the top ten take approximately 4%. Material for sequencing was PBMCs. These receptors were collected from a man between 18 and 29 years old in good health and CMV-seropositive.

V gene TRBV6-6 combines with J gene TRBJ2-1; D not resolved. CDR3 size: 13 residues. Trimming took off 0 bases at V and 5 bases at J, with 5 bases between the two ends. Looked up from germline, CDR1 is MNHNY and CDR2 is SVGAGI (reference sequence). The CDR3 region has the DNA TGTGCCAGCAGTTACTCGGTAGACAATGAGCAGTTCTTC. It codes for CASSYSVDNEQFF.

The genes are TRBV5-1 and TRBJ2-1, with 10 bases lining up with TRBD2. Losses at the gene ends were 1 base for V and 3 bases for J; bases not matched to a gene: 4. Looked up from germline, CDR1 is SGHRS and CDR2 is YFSETQ. The CDR3 sequence is 16 residues long. CDR3 DNA: TGCGCCAGCAGCTTGCCCGGGACTAGCGTCTACAATGAGCAGTTCTTC. Encoded protein: CASSLPGTSVYNEQFF. Supplemented by reference TRBV5-1 and TRBJ2-1, the full variable domain reads KAGVTQTPRYLIKTRGQQVTLSCSPISGHRSVSWYQQTPGQGLQFLFEYFSETQRNKGNFPGRFSGRQFSNSRSEMNVSTLELGDSALYLCASSLPGTSVYNEQFFGPGTRLTVL.

This clone was counted only a few times. J is TRBJ2-2 and V is TRBV7-6, with 7 bases fitting TRBD1. The CDR3 is 17 amino acids. Germline CDR1 SGHVS, CDR2 FNYEAQ. J gave up 2 bases and V 2 bases, and 8 bases lay outside the gene matches. CDR3 in amino acids: CASSLRPTGSNTGELFF. CDR3 DNA: TGTGCCAGCAGCTTAAGGCCGACAGGGAGTAACACCGGGGAGCTGTTTTTT.

The chain combines TRBV4-1 with TRBJ1-4; 12 nucleotides align to TRBD1. Looked up from germline, CDR1 is MGHRA and CDR2 is YSYEKL. V lost 2 bases to trimming and J lost 8 bases; unmatched junction nucleotides: 9. The CDR3 loop spans 17 amino acids. Here the CDR3 DNA reads TGCGCCAGCAGCCAATTCGGGACAGGGGGCGCGGAGGAAAAACTGTTTTTT. Encoded protein: CASSQFGTGGAEEKLFF.

A single count supports this clone. The V gene is TRBV7-2, the J gene TRBJ2-5, with TRBD2 matching over 7 bases. The CDR3 is 15 residues long. V dropped 3 bases and J dropped 4; count of bases not matched to a gene: 8. CDR1 and CDR2 from the germline V gene are SGHTA and FQGNSA. The DNA of the CDR3 is TGTGCCAGCAGCTTTAGTGGGGGAGGGGTAGAGACCCAGTACTTC. Translated, it gives CASSFSGGGVETQYF.

This clone was seen only a few times. V and J are TRBV7-9 and TRBJ1-3, with 7 bases matching TRBD1. The germline V gene encodes CDR1 SEHNR and CDR2 FQNEAQ (reference sequence). There are 19 residues in the CDR3. V shed 7 bases and J 0 bases; nucleotides not matched to a gene: 18. CDR3 sequence reads: CASTPKTGIIPDSGNTIYF. DNA of the CDR3: TGTGCCAGCACCCCAAAGACAGGGATTATCCCAGACTCTGGAAACACCATATATTTT.

V usage is TRBV11-3 and J usage is TRBJ2-2; D may be TRBD1 (5 bases). V shed 5 bases and J shed 0 bases, with 7 bases lying between them. Per the germline V gene, CDR1 is SGHNT and CDR2 is YENEEA. The CDR3 has 14 residues. The DNA for the CDR3 is TGTGCCAGCAGCGCAGGGTCGAACACCGGGGAGCTGTTTTTT. Translated: CASSAGSNTGELFF.

This clone occurred a few times. The chain employs TRBV4-1 and TRBJ2-7; 8 bases align to TRBD1. From germline, CDR1 is MGHRA and CDR2 YSYEKL. The CDR3 runs to 15 residues. With V trimmed by 1 base and J by 2 bases, 4 bases remained unmatched. CDR3 nucleotides: TGCGCCAGCAGCCAAGCGGGACAGGAAACCTACGAGCAGTACTTC. This translates into CASSQAGQETYEQYF.

This clone was detected a few times. The rearrangement links TRBV7-6 to TRBJ2-1; TRBD1 aligns across 7 bases. Germline CDR1 is SGHVS and CDR2 is FNYEAQ. V shed 4 bases and J 1 base; nucleotides not matched to a gene: 10. The CDR3 loop spans 17 amino acids. This chain's CDR3 is CASSSRQGVSSYNEQFF. CDR3 coding DNA: TGTGCCAGCAGCTCCCGACAGGGAGTGTCTTCCTACAATGAGCAGTTCTTC. The variable domain in full, completed from reference TRBV7-6 and TRBJ2-1, reads GAGVSQSPRYKVTKRGQDVALRCDPISGHVSLYWYRQALGQGPEFLTYFNYEAQQDKSGLPNDRFSAERPEGSISTLTIQRTEQRDSAMYRCASSSRQGVSSYNEQFFGPGTRLTVL.

The rearrangement joins TRBV27 to TRBJ1-5; D is unresolved. The CDR3 length is 15 residues. The ends were cut back, 3 bases at V and 0 bases at J, with 9 bases in the middle. Germline lookup yields CDR1 MNHEY and CDR2 SMNVEV (reference sequence). CDR3 sequence: CASSFTDSSNQPQHF. CDR3 nucleotide sequence: TGTGCCAGCAGTTTTACAGATTCTAGCAATCAGCCCCAGCATTTT.

V is TRBV28 and J is TRBJ2-1; D is undetermined. This CDR3 is built from 14 residues. The germline gives CDR1 MDHEN, CDR2 SYDVKM. Between the trimmed V and J ends, which lost 3 bases and 6 bases, there was a span of 12 bases. The CDR3 coding sequence is TGTGCCAGCAGTTTTGAACGGTATCGCAATGAGCAGTTCTTC. It specifies CASSFERYRNEQFF.

V usage is TRBV7-2 and J usage is TRBJ2-5, with D unclear. V lost 5 bases and J 5 bases, leaving 18 bases between the germline ends. CDR3 size: 15 residues. Germline V CDR1 and CDR2: SGHTA, FQGNSA. CDR3 sequence reads: CASSAPLGGYETQYF. In DNA, the CDR3 is TGTGCCAGCAGCGCCCCCCTAGGCGGATACGAGACCCAGTACTTC. The full variable domain, rest sourced from reference TRBV7-2 and TRBJ2-5, is GAGVSQSPSNKVTEKGKDVELRCDPISGHTALYWYRQSLGQGLEFLIYFQGNSAPDKSGLPSDRFSAERTGGSVSTLTIQRTQQEDSAVYLCASSAPLGGYETQYFGPGTRLLVL.

The chain employs TRBV7-6 and TRBJ1-3; D not certain. Germline CDR1 is SGHVS and CDR2 is FNYEAQ. This CDR3 region has 14 residues. The germline V and J ends were trimmed by 1 base and 2 bases, with 6 bases remaining between them. The CDR3 DNA follows: TGTGCCAGCAGCTTAGGTGGCCCTGGAAACACCATATATTTT. Translating it yields CASSLGGPGNTIYF.

This chain uses TRBV7-2 with TRBJ1-1; 10 nucleotides match TRBD1. The CDR3 totals 15 residues. The V gene's germline CDR1 is SGHTA and CDR2 FQGNSA. The J segment lost 6 bases and the V segment lost 3 bases, leaving 7 bases of the junction unmatched. CDR3 loop: CASSFLRDRGPEAFF. The CDR3 DNA reads as TGTGCCAGCAGCTTCCTCCGGGACAGGGGTCCTGAAGCTTTCTTT. Filled out from reference TRBV7-2 and TRBJ1-1, the complete variable domain reads GAGVSQSPSNKVTEKGKDVELRCDPISGHTALYWYRQSLGQGLEFLIYFQGNSAPDKSGLPSDRFSAERTGGSVSTLTIQRTQQEDSAVYLCASSFLRDRGPEAFFGQGTRLTVV.

This rearrangement joins TRBV19 to TRBJ2-7; possibly TRBD1 for D (7 bases). The length of the CDR3 is 14 residues. The V and J ends lost 5 bases and 3 bases respectively, with 14 bases between them. Looked up from germline, CDR1 is LNHDA and CDR2 is SQIVND (reference sequence). The CDR3 is CASSPSGGFYEQYF. CDR3 bases: TGTGCCAGTAGTCCGTCAGGGGGGTTCTACGAGCAGTACTTC.

The gene calls are TRBV13 and TRBJ1-1, with D possibly matching TRBD1 (5 bases). The ends were cut back, 5 bases at V and 0 bases at J, with 13 bases in the middle. CDR3 length: 15 residues. Per germline, CDR1 PRHDT and CDR2 FYEKMQ (reference sequence). DNA of the CDR3: TGTGCCAGCAGCCCGGAGGGGCGGATGAACACTGAAGCTTTCTTT. Translated, it gives CASSPEGRMNTEAFF. Variable domain in full (rest from reference TRBV13 and TRBJ1-1): AAGVIQSPRHLIKEKRETATLKCYPIPRHDTVYWYQQGPGQDPQFLISFYEKMQSDKGSIPDRFSAQQFSDYHSELNMSSLELGDSALYFCASSPEGRMNTEAFFGQGTRLTVV.

CDR3 bases: TGTGCCAGTACCAGGGGGCGTTTAGTAAATCAGCCCCAGCATTTT. The encoded protein is CASTRGRLVNQPQHF. This sequence joins TRBV19 and TRBJ1-5; 8 nucleotides align to TRBD1. Germline assignment: CDR1 LNHDA and CDR2 SQIVND (reference sequence). Trimming took 7 bases from V and 4 from J; bases not matched to a gene: 9. The CDR3 runs 15 residues.

The chain uses TRBV19 and TRBJ1-2; D unclear. Germline CDR1 LNHDA, CDR2 SQIVND (reference sequence). Trimming removed 11 bases from V and 5 bases from J, with 21 bases in between. This CDR3 spans 14 amino acids. The CDR3 here is CAASPRSRPYGYTF. CDR3 nucleotide sequence: TGTGCCGCATCCCCACGAAGCAGGCCGTATGGCTACACCTTC.

The chain recombines TRBV2 with TRBJ2-5; the match to TRBD1 covers 11 bases. Matching the DNA end better, TRBJ2-7 makes the J call doubtful. This CDR3 has 17 residues. CDR1 and CDR2 from the germline V gene are SNHLY and FYNNEI. The CDR3 DNA reads as TGTGCCAGCAGTGATTTGGTCGGAGGGACAGGGGGCTACGAGCAGTACTTC. It yields the protein CASSDLVGGTGGYEQYF.

This clone showed up just once. The chain couples TRBV6-5 to TRBJ2-1, with a possible D match to TRBD2 (6 bases). V gave up 6 bases and J gave up 5 bases, with 8 bases separating them. The CDR3 sequence is 12 residues long. CDR1 and CDR2 from the germline V gene are MNHEY and SVGAGI. The CDR3 DNA is TGTGCCAGCAGATCGGGGGACAATGAGCAGTTCTTC. It is translated as CASRSGDNEQFF.

This clone was seen a few times. This chain uses TRBV5-1 with TRBJ2-7; D not resolved. Trimming removed 4 bases from V and 4 bases from J, with 12 bases in between. The CDR3 totals 13 residues. From germline, CDR1 is SGHRS and CDR2 YFSETQ. The CDR3 region is CASSGLIDYEQYF. CDR3 nucleotides: TGCGCCAGCAGCGGTTTGATAGATTACGAGCAGTACTTC.

CDR3 DNA sequence: TGTGCCAGCTCATCCTATTATGGACTCGAGAATGAGCAGTTCTTC. It encodes CASSSYYGLENEQFF. This chain links TRBV18 with TRBJ2-1, with a possible D match to TRBD2 (5 bases). Germline V gene sequence: CDR1 KGHSH, CDR2 LQKENI. The CDR3 has 15 residues. The ends were cut back, 5 bases at V and 7 bases at J, with 18 bases in the middle.

The chain recombines TRBV7-8 with TRBJ1-6, with 8 bases that match TRBD1. J gave up 0 bases and V 5 bases, and 6 bases lay outside the gene matches. CDR3 length: 17 amino acids. Per the germline V gene, CDR1 is SGHVS and CDR2 is FQNEAQ. CDR3 coding DNA: TGTGCCAGCAGCCGGACAGGGATGAGCTCCTATAATTCACCCCTCCACTTT. Its protein product is CASSRTGMSSYNSPLHF.

The genes are TRBV6-1 and TRBJ2-7; D is possibly TRBD1 (5 bases). This CDR3 is built from 14 residues. CDR1 MNHNS and CDR2 SASEGT come from the germline V gene. V dropped 7 bases and J dropped 1 base, with 14 bases sitting between them. In nucleotides, the CDR3 is TGTGCCAGCAACATTATGACAGCATCCTACGAGCAGTACTTC. Protein sequence: CASNIMTASYEQYF.

V and J are TRBV5-1 and TRBJ2-1; 7 bases are a match to TRBD1. Germline V gene data show CDR1 as SGHRS and CDR2 as YFSETQ. V shed 0 bases and J 5 bases; nucleotides not matched to a gene: 5. This CDR3 has 15 residues. This CDR3 is CASSLVGTADNEQFF. CDR3 nucleotides: TGCGCCAGCAGCTTGGTCGGGACAGCAGACAATGAGCAGTTCTTC.

The CDR3 DNA is TGTGCCAGTAGTATGGATCCAGGGGGCGATCAGCCCCAGCATTTT. Protein: CASSMDPGGDQPQHF. The V and J genes are TRBV19 and TRBJ1-5; TRBD1 aligns across 8 bases. V was clipped by 3 bases and J by 5 bases; unmatched bases: 6. Germline V lookup: CDR1 LNHDA, CDR2 SQIVND (reference sequence). The CDR3 spans 15 residues.

The chain combines TRBV6-1 with TRBJ2-7; 10 nucleotides align to TRBD2. The CDR3 loop spans 15 amino acids. The V and J ends lost 2 bases and 0 bases, in that order; junction bases with no gene match: 1. Germline V gene sequence: CDR1 MNHNS, CDR2 SASEGT. The CDR3 loop is CASSERTSGSYEQYF. The CDR3 DNA is TGTGCCAGCAGTGAAAGGACTAGCGGCTCCTACGAGCAGTACTTC.

There are a few counts of this clone. The CDR3 spells CASSLDGMILYNEQFF. The CDR3 DNA sequence: TGCGCCAGCAGCTTGGATGGCATGATCCTGTACAATGAGCAGTTCTTC. The chain employs TRBV5-1 and TRBJ2-1; D gene unclear. V was clipped by 0 bases and J by 4 bases, with 14 bases between them. This CDR3 has 16 residues. Germline loops: CDR1 SGHRS, CDR2 YFSETQ.

The chain employs TRBV29-1 and TRBJ1-3; a weak D match, TRBD1 (5 bases). V lost 4 bases and J 4 bases, leaving 20 bases between the germline ends. Germline-derived CDR1 and CDR2 are SQVTM and ANQGSEA. The CDR3 spans 16 residues. CDR3 nucleotides: TGCAGCGTTGGCACTGGTGAAGGGGCAGTAGGAAACACCATATATTTT. Its translation is CSVGTGEGAVGNTIYF.